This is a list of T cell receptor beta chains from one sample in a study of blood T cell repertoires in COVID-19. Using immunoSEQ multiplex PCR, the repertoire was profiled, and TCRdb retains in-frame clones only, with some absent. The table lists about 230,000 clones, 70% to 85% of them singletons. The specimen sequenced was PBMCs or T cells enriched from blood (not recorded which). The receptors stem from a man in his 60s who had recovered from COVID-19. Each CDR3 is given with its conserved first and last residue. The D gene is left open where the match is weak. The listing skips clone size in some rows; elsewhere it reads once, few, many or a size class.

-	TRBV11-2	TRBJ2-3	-	TGTGCCAGCAGCCACCGGGACTCCCAGGTGCAGTATTTT	CASSHRDSQVQYF
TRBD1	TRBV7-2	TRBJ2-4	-	TGTGCCAGCAGCTTAACTCTCGGACAGGGACAAAACATTCAGTACTTC	CASSLTLGQGQNIQYF
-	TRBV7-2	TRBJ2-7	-	TGTGCCAGCAGCTTAGGTCCCGGGTTATGGGAGCAGTACTTC	CASSLGPGLWEQYF
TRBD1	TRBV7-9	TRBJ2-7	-	TGTGCCAGCAGCTTATCTTTTGGGACAGGGGACTCCTACGAGCAGTACTTC	CASSLSFGTGDSYEQYF
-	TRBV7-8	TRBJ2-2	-	TGTGCCAGCAGCTTAGAACTAAACACCGGGGAGCTGTTTTTT	CASSLELNTGELFF
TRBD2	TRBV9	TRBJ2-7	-	TGTGCCAGCAGCCCTAAAGGGACTAGCGGGGGATACGAGCAGTACTTC	CASSPKGTSGGYEQYF
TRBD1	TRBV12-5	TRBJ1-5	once	TGTGCTAGTGGTTTGGCCAGACAGGGCGGCAATCAGCCCCAGCATTTT	CASGLARQGGNQPQHF
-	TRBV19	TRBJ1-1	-	TGTGCCAGTAGTACTAGTGTCATGAACACTGAAGCTTTCTTT	CASSTSVMNTEAFF
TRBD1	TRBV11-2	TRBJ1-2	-	TGTGCCAGCAGCTTAGCCCAGGGGGTTGCTGGCTACACCTTC	CASSLAQGVAGYTF
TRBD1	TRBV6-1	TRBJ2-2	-	TGTGCCAGCAGTGAAAACAGGGGGCAAGGGGAGCTGTTTTTT	CASSENRGQGELFF
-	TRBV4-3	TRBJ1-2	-	TGCGCCAGCAGCCAAGATAGTAGGGGCAGAAATTCCTTCTATGGCTACACCTTC	CASSQDSRGRNSFYGYTF
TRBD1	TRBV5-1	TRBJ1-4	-	TGCGCCAGCAGCCCGACCGGGACAGTCGCTAATGAAAAACTGTTTTTT	CASSPTGTVANEKLFF
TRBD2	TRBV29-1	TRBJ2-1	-	TGCAGCGTGGAGGGCCTACTAGCGGGGGCCTACAATGAGCAGTTCTTC	CSVEGLLAGAYNEQFF
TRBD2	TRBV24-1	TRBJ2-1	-	TGTGCCACCAGTGAGGGGGGCGCTAGCGGGGACAATGAGCAGTTCTTC	CATSEGGASGDNEQFF
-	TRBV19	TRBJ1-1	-	TGTGCCAGTACCATGGGGGCTTATGGGGGCACTGAAGCTTTCTTT	CASTMGAYGGTEAFF
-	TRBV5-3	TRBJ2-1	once	TGTGCCAGAAGCTCTTCTCACCAGCGGCAAGTCTACAATGAGCAGTTCTTC	CARSSSHQRQVYNEQFF
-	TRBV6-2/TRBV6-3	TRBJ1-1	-	TGTGCCAGCAGTTACGTCGCAAAGAGTGAAGCTTTCTTT	CASSYVAKSEAFF
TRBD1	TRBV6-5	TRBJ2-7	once	TGTGCCAGCAGAAAAGACAGGGTCTTCACCTACGAGCAGTACTTC	CASRKDRVFTYEQYF
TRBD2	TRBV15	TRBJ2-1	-	TGTGCCACCAGCAGAGAAGTAGCGGGGGGATCCTACAATGAGCAGTTCTTC	CATSREVAGGSYNEQFF
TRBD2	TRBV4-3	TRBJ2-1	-	TGCGCCAGCAGCCAAGAAGGCGGGGGGAATGAGCAGTTCTTC	CASSQEGGGNEQFF
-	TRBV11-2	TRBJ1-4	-	TGTGCCAGCAGCTTAGACAGAGGCACTAATGAAAAACTGTTTTTT	CASSLDRGTNEKLFF
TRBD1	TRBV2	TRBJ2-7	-	TGTGCCAGCTCCCTCGACAGGGCCTACGAGCAGTACTTC	CASSLDRAYEQYF
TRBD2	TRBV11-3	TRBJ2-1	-	TGTGCCAGCAGCTTAGACGGGGGGGTTACCTACAATGAGCAGTTCTTC	CASSLDGGVTYNEQFF
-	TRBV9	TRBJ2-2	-	TGTGCCAGCACCCCCAGGGTATCCTCGAACACCGGGGAGCTGTTTTTT	CASTPRVSSNTGELFF
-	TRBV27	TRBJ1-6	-	TGTGCCAGCAGTTTATGGGGGGGCTCACCCCTCCACTTT	CASSLWGGSPLHF
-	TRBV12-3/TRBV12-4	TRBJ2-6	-	TGTGCCAGCAGTTTGGAGGGGGCCAACGTCCTGACTTTC	CASSLEGANVLTF
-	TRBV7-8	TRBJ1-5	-	TGTGCCAGCAGCCCTGGACAGATTCAGCCCCAGCATTTT	CASSPGQIQPQHF
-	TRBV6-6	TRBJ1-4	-	TGTGCCAGCAGGGAGGACAGCCTTAATGAAAAACTGTTTTTT	CASREDSLNEKLFF
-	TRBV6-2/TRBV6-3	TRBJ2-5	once	TGTGCCAGCAGTCCCGGGTCGAGGGTGGGAGAGACCCAGTACTTC	CASSPGSRVGETQYF
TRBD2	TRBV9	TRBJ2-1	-	TGTGCCAGCAGCTCTAGCGGGGGTTCCTACAATGAGCAGTTCTTC	CASSSSGGSYNEQFF
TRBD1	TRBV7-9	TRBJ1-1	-	TGTGCCAGCAGCCCCGGAAGGACAGGGGGGAACACTGAAGCTTTCTTT	CASSPGRTGGNTEAFF
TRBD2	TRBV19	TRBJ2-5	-	TGTGCCAGTAGCCGTACTAGCGGGGGCCCCGGGCAAGAGACCCAGTACTTC	CASSRTSGGPGQETQYF
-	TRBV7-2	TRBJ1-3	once	TGTGCCAGCAGCTTAGAGCGTACTGGAAACACCATATATTTT	CASSLERTGNTIYF
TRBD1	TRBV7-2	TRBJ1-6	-	TGTGCCAGCAGCCAGCGGACAGGGACCAATTCACCCCTCCACTTT	CASSQRTGTNSPLHF
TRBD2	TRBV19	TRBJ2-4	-	TGTGCCAGCAACCCATGGCCGTGGCGGGGGAAAAGGGTAGCCAAAAACATTCAGTACTTC	CASNPWPWRGKRVAKNIQYF
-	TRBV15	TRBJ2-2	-	TGTGCCACCTACGGCGGGGCAGGGAACACCGGGGAGCTGTTTTTT	CATYGGAGNTGELFF
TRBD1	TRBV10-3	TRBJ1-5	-	TGTGCCATGACCGGAGAGACAGGGAAGCCCCAGCATTTT	CAMTGETGKPQHF
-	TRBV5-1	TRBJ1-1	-	TGCGCCAGCAGCTTGGCCTCGGGGGGACACACTGAAGCTTTCTTT	CASSLASGGHTEAFF
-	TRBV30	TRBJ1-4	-	TGTGCCTGGAGTGAACTGGTCAGGGGAAGTGAAAAACTGTTTTTT	CAWSELVRGSEKLFF
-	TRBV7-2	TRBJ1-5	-	TGTGCCAGCAGCCAGGGGTCGGGACTACCTCAGCCCCAGCATTTT	CASSQGSGLPQPQHF
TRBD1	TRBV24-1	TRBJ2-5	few	TGTGCCACCAGTGATTTGACAGGGGGAGAGACCCAGTACTTC	CATSDLTGGETQYF
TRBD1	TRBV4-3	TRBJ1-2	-	TGCGCCAGCAGCTTACATCCGACAGGGAGTAATATTTATCGTGGCTACACCTTC	CASSLHPTGSNIYRGYTF
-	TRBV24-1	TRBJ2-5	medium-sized	TGTGCCACCAGTCTAGGTGCTTCGACCCAGTACTTC	CATSLGASTQYF
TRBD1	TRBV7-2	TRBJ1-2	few	TGTGCCAGCAGCTTAGATCAAGGGACAGGGACTGGCTACACCTTC	CASSLDQGTGTGYTF
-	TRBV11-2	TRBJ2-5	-	TGTGCCAGCAGCTCAAGAGACCAAGAGACCCAGTACTTC	CASSSRDQETQYF
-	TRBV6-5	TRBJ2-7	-	TGTGCCAGCCAGGGCCGCTACGAGCAGTACTTC	CASQGRYEQYF
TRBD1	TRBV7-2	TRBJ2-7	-	TGTGCCAGCAGCACACCCGACAGGGCCTACGAGCAGTACTTC	CASSTPDRAYEQYF
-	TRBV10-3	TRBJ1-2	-	TGTGCCATCAGTGAAAAAGACAGTACTAACTATGGCTACACCTTC	CAISEKDSTNYGYTF
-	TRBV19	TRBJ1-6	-	TGTGCCAGTAGTATATTGAGGGTATCCGATTCACCCCTCCACTTT	CASSILRVSDSPLHF
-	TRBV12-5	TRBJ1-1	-	TGTGCTAGTGGGTGGGAGGTTACTGAAGCTTTCTTT	CASGWEVTEAFF
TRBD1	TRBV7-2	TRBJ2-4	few	TGTGCCAGCAGCCCGAGGACAGGGGATCGCTTTAAAAACATTCAGTACTTC	CASSPRTGDRFKNIQYF
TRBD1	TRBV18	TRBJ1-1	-	TGTGCCAGCTCAGTCGACAGGGGGGCGACTGAAGCTTTCTTT	CASSVDRGATEAFF
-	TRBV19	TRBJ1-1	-	TGTGCCAGTAGTACCGACTTTCAGAACACTGAAGCTTTCTTT	CASSTDFQNTEAFF